Below, 8 T cell receptor beta chains from the same sample are listed, as sequenced in a study of cytomegalovirus exposure and HLA in healthy donors. PCR involved 60 Vbeta and 13 Jbeta primers. Libraries were prepared by immunoSEQ multiplex PCR; TCRdb keeps only in-frame clonotypes and omits some of them. This table has roughly 97,000 clones, about three quarters appearing once. Specimen: PBMCs. The receptors were gathered from a woman under 30 in good health and CMV-seropositive.

The chain links TRBV25-1 to TRBJ2-7, with 7 nucleotides matching TRBD2. This CDR3 comprises 14 residues. The junction had 6 bases not matched to a gene; V was cut back by 1 base and J by 6 bases. Per germline, CDR1 MGHDK and CDR2 SYGVNS. The CDR3 spells CASSELRTSVEQYF. The CDR3 DNA is TGTGCCAGCAGTGAATTAAGAACTAGCGTCGAGCAGTACTTC.

V and J are TRBV7-9 and TRBJ1-5; D gene unclear. The germline V gene has CDR1 SEHNR and CDR2 FQNEAQ (reference sequence). The CDR3 totals 14 residues. V was cut by 1 base and J by 3 bases, with 7 bases left in between. CDR3 amino acids: CASSLDAHNQPQHF. In DNA, the CDR3 is TGTGCCAGCAGCTTAGATGCGCACAATCAGCCCCAGCATTTT. Supplemented by reference TRBV7-9 and TRBJ1-5, the full variable domain reads DTGVSQNPRHKITKRGQNVTFRCDPISEHNRLYWYRQTLGQGPEFLTYFQNEAQLEKSRLLSDRFSAERPKGSFSTLEIQRTEQGDSAMYLCASSLDAHNQPQHFGDGTRLSIL.

About this clone: Compared with germline, one end of the junction differs, possibly owing to a read error. In the same sample, other DNA sequences code for this CDR3. The V and J genes are TRBV9 and TRBJ1-1; D possibly corresponds to TRBD1 (6 bases). In germline, CDR1 is SGDLS, CDR2 YYNGEE. The CDR3 is made up of 15 amino acids. In DNA, the CDR3 is TGTGCCAGCAGCCTCAGCCAGGGGCTTAGCACTGAGGCTTTCTTT. The encoded protein is CASSLSQGLSTEAFF.

The J gene is TRBJ2-1, the V gene TRBV12-5; no definite D call. The CDR3 totals 12 residues. Trimming pared 1 base from V and 7 bases from J, leaving 5 bases between. Germline CDR1 reads LGHNT; CDR2 reads FRNRAP. As DNA, the CDR3 is TGTGCTAGTGGTTTGGGTTCAAATGAGCAGTTCTTC. Translating gives CASGLGSNEQFF. The whole variable domain, remainder taken from reference TRBV12-5 and TRBJ2-1, is DARVTQTPRHKVTEMGQEVTMRCQPILGHNTVFWYRQTMMQGLELLAYFRNRAPLDDSGMPKDRFSAEMPDATLATLKIQPSEPRDSAVYFCASGLGSNEQFFGPGTRLTVL.

The V and J genes are TRBV25-1 and TRBJ1-2; the match to TRBD1 covers 7 bases. Germline values: CDR1 MGHDK, CDR2 SYGVNS. V shed 4 bases and J 7 bases; nucleotides not matched to a gene: 3. The CDR3 is made up of 12 amino acids. The CDR3 DNA reads as TGTGCCAGCAGTGCCGACAGGGTTGGCTACACCTTC. Protein: CASSADRVGYTF.

The chain recombines TRBV7-9 with TRBJ2-5; D gene unclear. The CDR3 runs to 12 residues. Germline CDR1 and CDR2: SEHNR and FQNEAQ (reference sequence). V was clipped by 2 bases and J by 5 bases, with 6 bases between them. CDR3 sequence reads: CASSLLYETQYF. The CDR3 DNA reads as TGTGCCAGCAGCTTACTATACGAGACCCAGTACTTC.

The V call is TRBV4-1, the J call TRBJ1-6; 11 bases fit TRBD1. V shed 4 bases and J 1 base; nucleotides not matched to a gene: 6. The CDR3 runs 18 residues. Germline V gives CDR1 MGHRA, CDR2 YSYEKL. In nucleotides, the CDR3 is TGCGCCAGCAGCCCCCGGGACAGGGGGACATCCTATAATTCACCCCTCCACTTT. It codes for CASSPRDRGTSYNSPLHF.

The V gene is TRBV5-6, the J gene TRBJ1-1, with D maybe TRBD1 (5 bases). CDR1 SGHDT and CDR2 YYEEEE come from the germline V gene. This CDR3 is 16 amino acids long. The V end lost 1 base, the J end lost 0 bases, and 13 bases lay between the germline ends. CDR3 residues: CASSLMLGQLNTEAFF. DNA for the CDR3: TGTGCCAGCAGCTTGATGTTGGGGCAGCTGAACACTGAAGCTTTCTTT.